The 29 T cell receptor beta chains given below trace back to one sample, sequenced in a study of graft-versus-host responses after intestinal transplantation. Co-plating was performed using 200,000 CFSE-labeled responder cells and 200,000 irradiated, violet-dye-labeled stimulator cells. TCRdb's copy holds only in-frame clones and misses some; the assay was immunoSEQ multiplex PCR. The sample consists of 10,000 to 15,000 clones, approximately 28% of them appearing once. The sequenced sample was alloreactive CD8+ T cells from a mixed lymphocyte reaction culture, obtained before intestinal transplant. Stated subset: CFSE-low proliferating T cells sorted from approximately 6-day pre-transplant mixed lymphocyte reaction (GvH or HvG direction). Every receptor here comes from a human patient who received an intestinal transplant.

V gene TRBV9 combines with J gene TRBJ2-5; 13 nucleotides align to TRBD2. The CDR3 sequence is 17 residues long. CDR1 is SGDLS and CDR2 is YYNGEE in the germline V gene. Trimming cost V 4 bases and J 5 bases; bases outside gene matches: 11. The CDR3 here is CASSPLTSGGPGETQYF. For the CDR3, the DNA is TGTGCCAGCAGCCCCCTGACTAGCGGGGGGCCAGGGGAGACCCAGTACTTC.

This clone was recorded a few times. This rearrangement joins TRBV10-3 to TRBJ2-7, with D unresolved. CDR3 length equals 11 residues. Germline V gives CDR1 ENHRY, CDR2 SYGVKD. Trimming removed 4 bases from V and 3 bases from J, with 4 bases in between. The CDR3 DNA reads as TGTGCCATCAGTGGGGGCTACGAGCAGTACTTC. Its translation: CAISGGYEQYF.

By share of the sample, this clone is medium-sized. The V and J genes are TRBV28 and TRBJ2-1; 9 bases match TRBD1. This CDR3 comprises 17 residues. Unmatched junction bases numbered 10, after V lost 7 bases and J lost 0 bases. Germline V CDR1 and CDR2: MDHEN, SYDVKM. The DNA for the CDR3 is TGTGCCAGCACCTCCTTGACAGGGGGTGACTCCTACAATGAGCAGTTCTTC. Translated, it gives CASTSLTGGDSYNEQFF.

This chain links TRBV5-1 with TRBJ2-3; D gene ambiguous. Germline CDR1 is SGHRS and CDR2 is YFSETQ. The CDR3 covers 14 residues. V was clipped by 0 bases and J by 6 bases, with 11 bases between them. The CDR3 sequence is CASSLGTLGDTQYF. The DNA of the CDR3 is TGCGCCAGCAGCTTGGGGACCCTCGGGGATACGCAGTATTTT.

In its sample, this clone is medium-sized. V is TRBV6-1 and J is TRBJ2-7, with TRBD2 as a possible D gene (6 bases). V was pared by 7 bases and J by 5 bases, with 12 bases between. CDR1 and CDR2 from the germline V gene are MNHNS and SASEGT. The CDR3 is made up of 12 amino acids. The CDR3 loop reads CASKRRGDEQYF. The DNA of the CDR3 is TGTGCCAGCAAAAGGCGGGGAGACGAGCAGTACTTC.

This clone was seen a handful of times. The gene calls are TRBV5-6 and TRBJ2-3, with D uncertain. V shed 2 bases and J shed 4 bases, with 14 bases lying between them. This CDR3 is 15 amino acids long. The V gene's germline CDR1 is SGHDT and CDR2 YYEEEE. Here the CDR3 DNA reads TGTGCCAGCAGCTTTCCGGTCGGCAGTGCAGATACGCAGTATTTT. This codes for CASSFPVGSADTQYF.

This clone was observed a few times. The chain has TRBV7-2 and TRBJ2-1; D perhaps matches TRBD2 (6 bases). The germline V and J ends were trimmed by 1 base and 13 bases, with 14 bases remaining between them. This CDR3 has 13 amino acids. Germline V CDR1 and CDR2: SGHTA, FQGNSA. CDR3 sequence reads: CASSLVDYREQFF. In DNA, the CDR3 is TGTGCCAGCAGCTTAGTGGACTACCGCGAACAGTTCTTC.

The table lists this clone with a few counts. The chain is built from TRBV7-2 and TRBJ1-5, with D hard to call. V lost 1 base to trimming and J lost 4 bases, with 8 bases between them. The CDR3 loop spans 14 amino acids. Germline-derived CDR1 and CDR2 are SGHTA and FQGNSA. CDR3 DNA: TGTGCCAGCAGCTTAGGGTCGGGGAATCAGCCCCAGCATTTT. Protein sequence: CASSLGSGNQPQHF.

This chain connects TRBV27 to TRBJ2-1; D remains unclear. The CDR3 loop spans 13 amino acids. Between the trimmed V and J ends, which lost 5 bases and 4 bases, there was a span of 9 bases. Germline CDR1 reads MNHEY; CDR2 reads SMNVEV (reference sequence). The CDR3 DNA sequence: TGTGCCAGCAGTCCAACACCTTACAATGAGCAGTTCTTC. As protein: CASSPTPYNEQFF.

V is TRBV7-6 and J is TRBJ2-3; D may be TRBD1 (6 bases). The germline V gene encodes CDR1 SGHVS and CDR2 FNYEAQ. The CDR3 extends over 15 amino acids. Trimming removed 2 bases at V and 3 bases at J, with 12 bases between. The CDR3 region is CASSLRGRGTDTQYF. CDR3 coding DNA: TGTGCCAGCAGCTTAAGGGGGAGAGGGACAGATACGCAGTATTTT.

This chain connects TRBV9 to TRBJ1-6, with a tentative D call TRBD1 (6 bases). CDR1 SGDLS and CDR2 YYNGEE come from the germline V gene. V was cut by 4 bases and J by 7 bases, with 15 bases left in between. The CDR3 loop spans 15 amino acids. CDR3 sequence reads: CASSSSGTPNSPLHF. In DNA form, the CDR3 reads TGTGCCAGCAGCTCTTCTGGGACACCAAATTCACCCCTCCACTTT.

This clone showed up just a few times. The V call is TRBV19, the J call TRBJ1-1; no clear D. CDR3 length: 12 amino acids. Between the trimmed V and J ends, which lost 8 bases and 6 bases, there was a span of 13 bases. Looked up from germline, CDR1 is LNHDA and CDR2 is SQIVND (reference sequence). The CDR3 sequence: CASGGGRAEAFF. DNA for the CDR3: TGTGCCAGTGGTGGTGGAAGGGCTGAAGCTTTCTTT. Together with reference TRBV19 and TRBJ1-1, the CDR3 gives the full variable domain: DGGITQSPKYLFRKEGQNVTLSCEQNLNHDAMYWYRQDPGQGLRLIYYSQIVNDFQKGDIAEGYSVSREKKESFPLTVTSAQKNPTAFYLCASGGGRAEAFFGQGTRLTVV.

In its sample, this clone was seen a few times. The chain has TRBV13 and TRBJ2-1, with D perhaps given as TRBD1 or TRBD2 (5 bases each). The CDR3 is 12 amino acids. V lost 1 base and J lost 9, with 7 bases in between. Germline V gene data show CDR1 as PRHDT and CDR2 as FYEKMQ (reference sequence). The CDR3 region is CASSLDGGEQFF. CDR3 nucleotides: TGTGCCAGCAGCTTAGATGGGGGTGAGCAGTTCTTC. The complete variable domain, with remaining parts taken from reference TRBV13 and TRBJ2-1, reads AAGVIQSPRHLIKEKRETATLKCYPIPRHDTVYWYQQGPGQDPQFLISFYEKMQSDKGSIPDRFSAQQFSDYHSELNMSSLELGDSALYFCASSLDGGEQFFGPGTRLTVL.

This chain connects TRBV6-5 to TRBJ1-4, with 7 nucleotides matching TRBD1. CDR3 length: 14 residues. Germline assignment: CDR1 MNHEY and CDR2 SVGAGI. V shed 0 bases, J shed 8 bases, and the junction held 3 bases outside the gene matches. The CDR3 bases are TGTGCCAGCAGTTACTCCGGGACAGACGAAAAACTGTTTTTT. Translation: CASSYSGTDEKLFF.

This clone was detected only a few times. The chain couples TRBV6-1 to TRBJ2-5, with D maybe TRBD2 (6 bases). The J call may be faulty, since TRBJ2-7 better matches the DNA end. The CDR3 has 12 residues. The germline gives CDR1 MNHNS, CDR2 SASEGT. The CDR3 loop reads CASKRRGDEQYF. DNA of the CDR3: TGTGCCAGCAAAAGGCGGGGAGACGAGCAGTACTTC.

CDR3 in DNA: TGTGCCAGCAGTGAAAGGAAGAGTGAGGGGGACTCGGTTTACAATGAGCAGTTCTTC. As protein: CASSERKSEGDSVYNEQFF. The chain couples TRBV6-1 to TRBJ2-1; D tentatively fits TRBD1 or TRBD2 (6 bases each). The germline gives CDR1 MNHNS, CDR2 SASEGT. Between the trimmed V and J ends, which lost 2 bases and 4 bases, there was a span of 24 bases. There are 19 residues in the CDR3.

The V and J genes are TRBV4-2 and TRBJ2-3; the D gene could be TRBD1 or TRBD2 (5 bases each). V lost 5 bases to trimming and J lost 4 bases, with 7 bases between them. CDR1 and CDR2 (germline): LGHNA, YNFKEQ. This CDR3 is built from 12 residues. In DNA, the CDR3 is TGTGCCAGCAGCTTGGGGGCAGATACGCAGTATTTT. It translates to CASSLGADTQYF.

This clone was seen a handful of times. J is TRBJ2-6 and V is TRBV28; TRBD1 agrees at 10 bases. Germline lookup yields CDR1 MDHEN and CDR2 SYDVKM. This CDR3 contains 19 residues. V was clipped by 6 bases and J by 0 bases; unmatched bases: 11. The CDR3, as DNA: TGTGCCAGCAGCCCGACAGGGGGCCTGAAGAGCTCTGGGGCCAACGTCCTGACTTTC. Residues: CASSPTGGLKSSGANVLTF.

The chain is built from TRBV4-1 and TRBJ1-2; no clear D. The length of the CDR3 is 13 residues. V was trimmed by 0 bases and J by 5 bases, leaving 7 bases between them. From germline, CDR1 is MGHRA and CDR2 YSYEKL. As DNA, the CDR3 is TGCGCCAGCAGCCAAGACAGGCCTTATGGCTACACCTTC. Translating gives CASSQDRPYGYTF.

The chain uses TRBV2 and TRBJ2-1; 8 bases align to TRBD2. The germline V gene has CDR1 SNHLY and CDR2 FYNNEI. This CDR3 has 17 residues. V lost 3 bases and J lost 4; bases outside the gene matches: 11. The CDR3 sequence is CASSEVQGLGGYNEQFF. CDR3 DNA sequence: TGTGCCAGCAGTGAGGTACAGGGACTAGGGGGTTACAATGAGCAGTTCTTC.

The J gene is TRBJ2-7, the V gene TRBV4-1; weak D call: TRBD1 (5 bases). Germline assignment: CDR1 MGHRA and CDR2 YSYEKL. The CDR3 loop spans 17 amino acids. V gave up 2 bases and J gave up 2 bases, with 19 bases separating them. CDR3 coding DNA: TGCGCCAGCAGCCAAAGGCCGGTGGACAATCCACCCTACGAGCAGTACTTC. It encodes CASSQRPVDNPPYEQYF.

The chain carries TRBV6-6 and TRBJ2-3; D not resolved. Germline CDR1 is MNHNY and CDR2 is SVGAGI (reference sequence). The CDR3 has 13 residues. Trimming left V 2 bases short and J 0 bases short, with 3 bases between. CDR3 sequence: CASSYGSTDTQYF. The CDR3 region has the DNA TGTGCCAGCAGTTACGGCAGCACAGATACGCAGTATTTT.

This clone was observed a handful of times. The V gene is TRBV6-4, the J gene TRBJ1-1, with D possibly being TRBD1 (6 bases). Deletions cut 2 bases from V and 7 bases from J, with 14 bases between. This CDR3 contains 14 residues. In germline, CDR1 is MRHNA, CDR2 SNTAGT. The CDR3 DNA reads TGTGCCAGCAGTGACGCCCAGGGAGGGGGTGAAGCTTTCTTT. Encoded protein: CASSDAQGGGEAFF.

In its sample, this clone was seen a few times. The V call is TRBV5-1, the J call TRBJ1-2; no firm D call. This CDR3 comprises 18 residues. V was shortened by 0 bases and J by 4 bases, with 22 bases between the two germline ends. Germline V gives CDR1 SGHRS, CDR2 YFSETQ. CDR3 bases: TGCGCCAGCAGCTTGGACCCTACACTCGGGGAGGGCGGCTATGGCTACACCTTC. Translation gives CASSLDPTLGEGGYGYTF.

The CDR3 DNA is TGTGCCAGCAGCCCCGCCCTCGCTAGCACAGATACGCAGTATTTT. Its translation: CASSPALASTDTQYF. The rearrangement joins TRBV7-2 to TRBJ2-3, with D unclear. V gave up 5 bases and J gave up 0 bases, with 12 bases separating them. Germline CDR1 is SGHTA and CDR2 is FQGNSA. The CDR3 spans 15 residues.

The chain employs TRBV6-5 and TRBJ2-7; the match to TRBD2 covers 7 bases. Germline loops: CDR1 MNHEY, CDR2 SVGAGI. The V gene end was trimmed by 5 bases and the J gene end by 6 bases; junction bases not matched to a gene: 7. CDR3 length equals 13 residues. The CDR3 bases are TGTGCCAGCAGTCCCGGGACTACGCTCGAGCAGTACTTC. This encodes CASSPGTTLEQYF.

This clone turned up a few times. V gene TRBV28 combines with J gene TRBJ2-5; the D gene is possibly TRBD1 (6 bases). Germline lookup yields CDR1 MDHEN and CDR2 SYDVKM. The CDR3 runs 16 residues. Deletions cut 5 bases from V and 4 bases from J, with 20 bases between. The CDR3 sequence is CASSPRRGKGRETQYF. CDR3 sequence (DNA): TGTGCCAGCAGTCCCCGCAGGGGAAAGGGGAGAGAGACCCAGTACTTC.

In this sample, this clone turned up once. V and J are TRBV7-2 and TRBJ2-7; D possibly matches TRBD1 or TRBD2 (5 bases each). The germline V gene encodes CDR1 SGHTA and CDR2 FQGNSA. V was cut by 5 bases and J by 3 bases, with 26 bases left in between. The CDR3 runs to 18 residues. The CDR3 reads CASSPEGTWGNTGYEQYF. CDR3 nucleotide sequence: TGTGCCAGCAGCCCCGAGGGGACGTGGGGGAACACCGGCTACGAGCAGTACTTC.

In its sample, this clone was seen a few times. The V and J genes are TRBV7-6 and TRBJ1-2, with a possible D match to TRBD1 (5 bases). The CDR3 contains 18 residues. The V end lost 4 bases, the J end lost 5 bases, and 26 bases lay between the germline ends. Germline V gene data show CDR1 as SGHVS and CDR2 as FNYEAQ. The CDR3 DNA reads TGTGCCAGCAGCTCCAAAGACAGAGGAGAACCTTTATGGTATGGCTACACCTTC. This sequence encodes CASSSKDRGEPLWYGYTF.